This is a list of T cell receptor beta chains from one sample in a study of blood T cell repertoires in COVID-19. Profiling relied on immunoSEQ multiplex PCR, and the TCRdb table lists in-frame clones only, not all of them. Of roughly 56,000 clones in the sample, roughly 86% are singletons; the top ten hold roughly 15%. The sequencing sample was made of peripheral blood. The receptor set was obtained from a human donor in a cohort sampled during active COVID-19. Each CDR3 is given with its conserved first and last residue. The D gene is left open where the match is weak. Only some rows state a clone size, as once, few, many or a class for expanded clones.

v_call	d_call	clone_size	j_call	cdr3_aa	cdr3_nt
TRBV12-3/TRBV12-4	.	.	TRBJ2-1	CASSITGIEQFF	TGTGCCAGCAGCATAACAGGGATCGAGCAGTTCTTC
TRBV5-1	.	.	TRBJ1-1	CASSLNPWGSYNTEAFF	TGCGCCAGCAGCTTGAACCCCTGGGGCAGCTATAACACTGAAGCTTTCTTT
TRBV11-2	TRBD1	few	TRBJ2-7	CASSPTGGNTYEQYF	TGTGCCAGCAGCCCCACAGGGGGAAATACCTACGAGCAGTACTTC
TRBV11-2	.	.	TRBJ2-7	CASSLASGLQYF	TGTGCCAGCAGCTTAGCTTCAGGGTTGCAGTACTTC
TRBV3-1/TRBV3-2	TRBD1	.	TRBJ1-6	CASREDGTVNSPLHF	TGTGCCAGCAGGGAGGATGGGACAGTGAATTCACCCCTCCACTTT
TRBV3-1/TRBV3-2	.	.	TRBJ1-3	CASSSGSSGNTIYF	TGTGCCAGCAGCTCCGGGAGTTCTGGAAACACCATATATTTT
TRBV28	.	.	TRBJ2-1	CASSPRVPGVQFF	TGTGCCAGCAGCCCAAGAGTGCCGGGAGTCCAGTTCTTC
TRBV7-7	.	.	TRBJ2-2	CASSPGLSPYTGELFF	TGTGCCAGCAGCCCAGGCCTCTCCCCATACACCGGGGAGCTGTTTTTT
TRBV6-5	TRBD1	.	TRBJ2-3	CASTSGTADTQYF	TGTGCCAGCACCTCCGGGACAGCGGATACGCAGTATTTT
TRBV28	TRBD1	few	TRBJ1-1	CASSPSDRVAEAFF	TGTGCCAGCAGTCCATCGGACAGGGTCGCTGAAGCTTTCTTT
TRBV23-1	.	.	TRBJ2-7	CASSQIRDSDYEQYF	TGCGCCAGCAGTCAAATCCGGGACTCCGACTACGAGCAGTACTTC
TRBV20-1	.	.	TRBJ2-1	CSASQGREQFF	TGCAGTGCTTCCCAGGGTCGTGAGCAGTTCTTC
TRBV27	TRBD1	few	TRBJ1-4	CASSKTGVGEKLFF	TGTGCCAGCAGTAAGACAGGGGTTGGAGAAAAACTGTTTTTT
TRBV10-2	.	.	TRBJ1-1	CASTVKREAEAFF	TGCGCCAGCACGGTTAAGAGAGAAGCTGAAGCTTTCTTT
TRBV27	.	.	TRBJ2-7	CASSSTPPVRDEQYF	TGTGCCAGCAGTTCCACCCCCCCGGTGAGGGACGAGCAGTACTTC
TRBV6-2/TRBV6-3	.	.	TRBJ2-1	CASSYNQGEQFF	TGTGCCAGCAGTTACAACCAGGGGGAGCAGTTCTTC
TRBV7-3	TRBD1	few	TRBJ2-2	CASSFRTGLGTGELFF	TGTGCCAGCAGCTTCAGGACAGGGTTGGGCACCGGGGAGCTGTTTTTT
TRBV9	TRBD1	.	TRBJ1-2	CASSLNYRTGGNGYTF	TGTGCCAGCAGCCTCAATTATAGGACAGGGGGAAATGGCTACACCTTC
TRBV28	.	.	TRBJ1-2	CASSLIPSTANYGYTF	TGTGCCAGCAGTTTAATTCCCTCGACAGCTAACTATGGCTACACCTTC
TRBV7-9	TRBD1	.	TRBJ2-3	CASSLGQGADTQYF	TGTGCCAGCAGCTTAGGGCAGGGGGCAGATACGCAGTATTTT
TRBV21-1	.	once	TRBJ2-3	CASSNFRDRGEYTDTQYF	TGTGCCAGCAGCAACTTCCGGGACAGGGGGGAGTACACAGATACGCAGTATTTT
TRBV19	TRBD1	once	TRBJ2-7	CASSETGGGSYEQYF	TGTGCCAGTAGTGAAACAGGGGGCGGCTCCTACGAGCAGTACTTC
TRBV10-3	TRBD1	.	TRBJ2-7	CAISEPGTVDYEQYF	TGTGCCATCAGTGAGCCAGGGACAGTGGACTACGAGCAGTACTTC
TRBV19	TRBD1	few	TRBJ1-5	CASSRDRGLYQPQHF	TGTGCCAGTAGCCGAGACAGGGGCCTATATCAGCCCCAGCATTTT
TRBV27	.	.	TRBJ1-5	CASSLRSNQPQHF	TGTGCCAGCAGTTTAAGGAGTAATCAGCCCCAGCATTTT
TRBV3-1/TRBV3-2	TRBD2	.	TRBJ2-7	CASSPPDWKMRREDRTPYEQYF	TGTGCCAGCAGCCCCCCTGATTGGAAAATGAGGCGGGAGGACCGCACACCCTACGAGCAGTACTTC